Listed below are T cell receptor beta chains from one sample, sequenced in a study of blood T cell repertoires in COVID-19. Some clones are missing from TCRdb's copy, which holds only in-frame ones; the method was immunoSEQ multiplex PCR. The sample has fewer than 130,000 clones; roughly 85% are singletons. Sequenced input: peripheral blood. The receptors here all came from a human donor in a cohort sampled during active COVID-19. Both conserved end residues are part of each CDR3. Each record gives: clone size, V gene, D gene, J gene, CDR3 protein, CDR3 DNA. A D gene is named only where the DNA matches it firmly. Size is stated for part of the rows, as once, few or many counts, or as a class when the clone is expanded.

few	TRBV28	.	TRBJ2-2	CASSISFQSGELFF	TGTGCCAGCAGCATCAGTTTCCAGTCCGGGGAGCTGTTTTTT
.	TRBV5-1	TRBD1	TRBJ1-3	CASSPGQNSGNTIYF	TGCGCCAGCAGCCCGGGACAGAACTCTGGAAACACCATATATTTT
once	TRBV19	.	TRBJ2-1	CASTERTIRWNEQFF	TGTGCCAGTACCGAGAGGACTATACGTTGGAATGAGCAGTTCTTC
.	TRBV5-6	.	TRBJ2-7	CASSTAPGHLYEQYF	TGTGCCAGCAGCACGGCCCCGGGACACCTCTACGAGCAGTACTTC
.	TRBV4-2	.	TRBJ2-2	CASSQDWPTNTGELFF	TGTGCCAGCAGCCAAGATTGGCCAACGAACACCGGGGAGCTGTTTTTT
.	TRBV28	.	TRBJ2-3	CASSLREPDTQYF	TGTGCCAGCAGTTTACGAGAGCCAGATACGCAGTATTTT
.	TRBV3-1/TRBV3-2	.	TRBJ1-2	CASSPGRVDYGYTF	TGTGCCAGCAGCCCCGGCAGGGTCGACTATGGCTACACCTTC
.	TRBV7-8	TRBD2	TRBJ2-2	CASSKGTSGRERTGELFF	TGTGCCAGCAGCAAGGGGACTAGCGGGAGAGAAAGGACCGGGGAGCTGTTTTTT
once	TRBV5-1	.	TRBJ1-2	CASSLQDTNYGYTF	TGCGCCAGCAGCTTACAGGATACTAACTATGGCTACACCTTC
.	TRBV30	TRBD1	TRBJ1-2	CAWGRDRPYGYTF	TGTGCCTGGGGAAGGGACAGGCCATATGGCTACACCTTC
.	TRBV10-1	.	TRBJ1-3	CASSRDPSGNTIYF	TGCGCCAGCAGCCGGGATCCCTCTGGAAACACCATATATTTT
.	TRBV7-9	.	TRBJ2-2	CASSSPYLTPNTGELFF	TGTGCCAGCAGCTCGCCGTACCTTACTCCGAACACCGGGGAGCTGTTTTTT
.	TRBV5-1	.	TRBJ2-5	CASSRVVEETQYF	TGCGCCAGCAGCCGCGTGGTCGAGGAGACCCAGTACTTC
.	TRBV21-1	.	TRBJ1-5	CASSKKGGSREASQHF	TGTGCCAGCAGCAAAAAGGGAGGGTCCCGGGAGGCCTCCCAGCATTTT
.	TRBV11-3	TRBD2	TRBJ2-2	CASSTGLTTTGELFF	TGTGCCAGCAGCACGGGACTAACGACAACCGGGGAGCTGTTTTTT
.	TRBV2	TRBD2	TRBJ2-7	CASGGLAGAYEQYF	TGTGCCAGCGGCGGACTAGCGGGGGCCTACGAGCAGTACTTC
.	TRBV18	TRBD2	TRBJ2-1	CASSPPRLAGRNEQFF	TGTGCCAGCTCACCGCCCAGACTAGCGGGAAGGAATGAGCAGTTCTTC
.	TRBV10-3	TRBD1	TRBJ1-2	CATGDRQGYYGYTF	TGTGCCACCGGGGACCGACAGGGATATTATGGCTACACCTTC
.	TRBV7-2	TRBD2	TRBJ2-1	CASSLWGSGGRSEQFF	TGTGCCAGCAGCTTATGGGGTAGCGGGGGAAGAAGTGAGCAGTTCTTC
many	TRBV6-5	TRBD1	TRBJ2-7	CASSRDSLFYEQYF	TGTGCCAGCAGTCGGGACAGCCTGTTCTACGAGCAGTACTTC
.	TRBV21-1	.	TRBJ2-1	CASSILPLTSGGVSNEQFF	TGTGCCAGCAGCATACTACCCCTGACTAGCGGGGGAGTTTCAAATGAGCAGTTCTTC
.	TRBV11-1	TRBD1	TRBJ2-5	CASSPRQGAQETQYF	TGTGCCAGCAGCCCCCGACAGGGGGCCCAAGAGACCCAGTACTTC
.	TRBV6-5	TRBD1	TRBJ1-2	CASRPPTGAYGYTF	TGTGCCAGCAGGCCTCCGACAGGGGCCTACGGCTACACCTTC
.	TRBV9	TRBD2	TRBJ2-7	CASSVEPGGNYEQYF	TGTGCCAGCAGCGTAGAACCGGGGGGTAACTACGAGCAGTACTTC
.	TRBV6-6	TRBD1	TRBJ1-6	CASSPQLLRDRGPTYNSPLHF	TGTGCCAGCAGTCCACAATTGCTCCGGGACAGGGGGCCCACGTATAATTCACCCCTCCACTTT
.	TRBV10-3	.	TRBJ2-1	CAISEKGPPYNEQFF	TGTGCCATCAGTGAGAAGGGGCCACCATACAATGAGCAGTTCTTC
.	TRBV5-1	.	TRBJ2-7	CASSGSNEQYF	TGCGCCAGCAGCGGCTCCAACGAGCAGTACTTC
.	TRBV4-2	TRBD2	TRBJ2-3	CASSQVGVGGSVTDTQYF	TGTGCCAGCAGCCAAGTAGGGGTCGGCGGGAGCGTCACAGATACGCAGTATTTT
.	TRBV7-2	.	TRBJ1-2	CASSFQRTDYGYTF	TGTGCCAGCAGCTTCCAGCGGACAGACTATGGCTACACCTTC
.	TRBV13	.	TRBJ1-2	CASSSSAAAYGYTF	TGTGCCAGCAGCTCCTCGGCGGCGGCCTATGGCTACACCTTC
few	TRBV11-2	.	TRBJ1-2	CASSPGQNYGYTF	TGTGCCAGCAGCCCAGGACAGAACTATGGCTACACCTTC
.	TRBV2	.	TRBJ2-1	CASSERQGIHNEQFF	TGTGCCAGCAGTGAACGGCAGGGGATTCACAATGAGCAGTTCTTC
.	TRBV4-1	.	TRBJ1-4	CASSQDLAGTREKLFF	TGCGCCAGCAGCCAAGATCTGGCGGGGACTCGAGAAAAACTGTTTTTT
.	TRBV18	TRBD1	TRBJ1-5	CASSPEAGGRQPQHF	TGTGCCAGCTCACCAGAGGCAGGGGGCCGTCAGCCCCAGCATTTT
.	TRBV7-9	TRBD1	TRBJ1-2	CASSLADRANYGYTF	TGTGCCAGCAGCTTAGCCGACAGGGCTAACTATGGCTACACCTTC
.	TRBV5-1	.	TRBJ2-1	CASSLAGRVFKGFF	TGCGCCAGCAGCTTGGCGGGCAGGGTCTTTAAGGGGTTCTTC
few	TRBV2	TRBD2	TRBJ2-3	CASSGLAGGRDTQYF	TGTGCCAGCAGTGGACTAGCGGGAGGGCGGGATACGCAGTATTTT
.	TRBV12-3/TRBV12-4	.	TRBJ1-1	CASSLGSNTEAFF	TGTGCCAGCAGTTTGGGCTCTAACACTGAAGCTTTCTTT
.	TRBV6-5	TRBD1	TRBJ1-1	CASTPGTGGKVFF	TGTGCCAGCACCCCCGGGACAGGGGGCAAGGTTTTCTTT
.	TRBV6-2/TRBV6-3	.	TRBJ1-5	CASSWAFRSRPQHF	TGTGCCAGCAGTTGGGCATTCCGTTCCAGGCCCCAGCATTTT
.	TRBV11-2	.	TRBJ2-3	CASSSRSLADTQYF	TGTGCCAGCAGCTCCCGATCCCTCGCGGATACGCAGTATTTT